These T cell receptor beta chains were read from a single sample in a study of cytomegalovirus exposure and HLA in healthy donors. The table came from immunoSEQ multiplex PCR; TCRdb's copy has only in-frame clones and leaves some out. The data contain around 200,000 clones, over 70% of them singletons. Sequencing was done on a sample of PBMCs. The receptors derive from a female donor in good health and CMV-seronegative. CDR3s include the opening cysteine and the closing phenylalanine or tryptophan. D genes are given only for firm matches. A row's size may be missing; if present it is once, few, many or a size class.

DNA,CDR3,V,D,J,size
TGCGCCAGCAGCTTGGAGAGAAGTCAGCCCCAGCATTTT,CASSLERSQPQHF,TRBV5-1,NA,TRBJ1-5,NA
TGTGCCAGCAGTTTTCGCGGCTCGAACACTGAAGCTTTCTTT,CASSFRGSNTEAFF,TRBV28,NA,TRBJ1-1,NA
TGTGCCAGTAGTCGAATGGCGGGGGATCACGAAGCTTTCTTT,CASSRMAGDHEAFF,TRBV19,NA,TRBJ1-1,NA
TGTGCCAGCAGTTCTAGACAGGGTCAATCGCAGTATTTT,CASSSRQGQSQYF,TRBV27,TRBD1,TRBJ2-3,NA
TGCGCCAGCAGCCAAGATTACGACGGGGGGGGGACCGGGGAGCTGTTTTTT,CASSQDYDGGGTGELFF,TRBV4-3,TRBD2,TRBJ2-2,NA
TGTGCCAGCAGTGAACAGGGTAATCAGCCCCAGCATTTT,CASSEQGNQPQHF,TRBV2,NA,TRBJ1-5,NA
TGTGCCATCAGTCTCCCCAGCTATGGCTACACCTTC,CAISLPSYGYTF,TRBV10-3,NA,TRBJ1-2,NA
TGTGCCAGCAGCGGAGGTTTGGCGGGGGGCCGATTAGATACGCAGTATTTT,CASSGGLAGGRLDTQYF,TRBV7-2,TRBD2,TRBJ2-3,NA
TGTGCCTGGAGTGTAGAGCGCTCTGGAAACACCATATATTTT,CAWSVERSGNTIYF,TRBV30,NA,TRBJ1-3,NA
TGTGCCAGCAGTCGGACTAGCGGCACAGATACGCAGTATTTT,CASSRTSGTDTQYF,TRBV27,TRBD2,TRBJ2-3,NA
TGTGCCAGCAGTGCCCGGGGGACAGGGAGCAATTCACCCCTCCACTTT,CASSARGTGSNSPLHF,TRBV25-1,TRBD1,TRBJ1-6,few
TGTGCCTGGAGCCAATCAGGGTTGCCCCTCCACTTT,CAWSQSGLPLHF,TRBV30,NA,TRBJ1-6,NA
TGCGCCAGCAGCTTCGAACAGACCGGCTCCTACGAGCAGTACTTC,CASSFEQTGSYEQYF,TRBV5-1,NA,TRBJ2-7,NA
TGTGCCAGCAGTGGGCTAGCGGGAGGGCCGAACGAGCAGTACTTC,CASSGLAGGPNEQYF,TRBV6-5,TRBD2,TRBJ2-7,NA
TGTGCCAGCAGTTACCAGGACATCAATGAGCAGTTCTTC,CASSYQDINEQFF,TRBV6-5,NA,TRBJ2-1,NA
TGTGCCTGGAGTTCTCTCGACAGGAGCGGCTACACCTTC,CAWSSLDRSGYTF,TRBV30,NA,TRBJ1-2,NA
TGTGCCAGCAGCCTAGGAGGCCACAATGAGCAGTTCTTC,CASSLGGHNEQFF,TRBV7-6,NA,TRBJ2-1,NA
TGCGCCAGCAGCCTAGGGAAGGAGGAGGCAGATACGCAGTATTTT,CASSLGKEEADTQYF,TRBV4-3,NA,TRBJ2-3,NA
TGCGCCAGCAGCTTGGGACAGGGGCCAAATTCACCCCTCCACTTT,CASSLGQGPNSPLHF,TRBV5-1,TRBD1,TRBJ1-6,NA
TGTGCCAGCAGCCCCTCAAGGAGGACTAGCGGGAGTTCTAGCACAGATACGCAGTATTTT,CASSPSRRTSGSSSTDTQYF,TRBV4-2,TRBD2,TRBJ2-3,NA
TGTGCCATCAGTGCCAGCCAACGGGAGGTGGTCGAGCAGTACTTC,CAISASQREVVEQYF,TRBV10-3,TRBD2,TRBJ2-7,NA
TGTGCCAGCAGCTTCACAGCGGCCTATGGCTACACCTTC,CASSFTAAYGYTF,TRBV7-2,NA,TRBJ1-2,NA
TGTGCCAGCAGCTTAGGTACACCCTACGAGCAGTACTTC,CASSLGTPYEQYF,TRBV7-6,NA,TRBJ2-7,NA
TGTGCCACCAAAGAACTAGCGGCCAATGAGCAGTTCTTC,CATKELAANEQFF,TRBV10-3,TRBD2,TRBJ2-1,once
TGTGCCAGTAGCCCCCGGGGGGGTACGTACAATGAGCAGTTCTTC,CASSPRGGTYNEQFF,TRBV19,TRBD2,TRBJ2-1,NA
TGTGCCTGGAGTTTCTGGACAGGGGGAACACAAGAGACCCAGTACTTC,CAWSFWTGGTQETQYF,TRBV30,TRBD1,TRBJ2-5,NA
TGCAGCGTTCGGGGACAGGGAAGCTCCTACGAGCAGTACTTC,CSVRGQGSSYEQYF,TRBV29-1,TRBD1,TRBJ2-7,few
TGTGCCAGCAGCTTAGCGTGGGCAGGGGACACTGAAGCTTTCTTT,CASSLAWAGDTEAFF,TRBV7-2,NA,TRBJ1-1,NA
TGTGCCAGCAGCGCCGCAGGGTGGGGTAACTATGGCTACACCTTC,CASSAAGWGNYGYTF,TRBV5-6,NA,TRBJ1-2,NA
TGTGCCGGAGGGATACTCAGCACAGATACGCAGTATTTT,CAGGILSTDTQYF,TRBV2,NA,TRBJ2-3,NA
TGTGCCAGCAGCCGGTTTGGGCAGGGCGCCTACAATGAGCAGTTCTTC,CASSRFGQGAYNEQFF,TRBV11-3,NA,TRBJ2-1,NA
TGTGCCAGCAGCCCAAGGGGAGGGCAGGAGACCCAGTACTTC,CASSPRGGQETQYF,TRBV21-1,NA,TRBJ2-5,NA
TGCGCCAGCAGTCCCAGCGGGGGGAACACTGAAGCTTTCTTT,CASSPSGGNTEAFF,TRBV23-1,NA,TRBJ1-1,few
TGTGCCAGCAGCTACAACTACAGGGGAGACTATGGCTACACCTTC,CASSYNYRGDYGYTF,TRBV7-3,TRBD1,TRBJ1-2,NA
TGCGCCAGCAGTGATTTCAGGGCCGTTCCTGGCTACACCTTC,CASSDFRAVPGYTF,TRBV10-2,NA,TRBJ1-2,NA
TGTGCCAGCAGTTTAGGGGGACTCGGGGGGCAGAACACCGGGGAGCTGTTTTTT,CASSLGGLGGQNTGELFF,TRBV28,NA,TRBJ2-2,NA
TGTGCCAGCAGCGGTCCCTGGCAGGGCATAGGCTACGAGCAGTACTTC,CASSGPWQGIGYEQYF,TRBV28,NA,TRBJ2-7,NA
TGTGCCAGCAGTTACGATCCCGGACAGTCCTACGAGCAGTACTTC,CASSYDPGQSYEQYF,TRBV6-6,NA,TRBJ2-7,NA
TGTGCCAGTAGTATCCAACAGGGTACCACTGAAGCTTTCTTT,CASSIQQGTTEAFF,TRBV19,NA,TRBJ1-1,NA
TGTTCGACCTCCCCGGGGTACCAAGAGACCCAGTACTTC,CSTSPGYQETQYF,TRBV6-5,NA,TRBJ2-5,NA
TGTGCTAGTGCCTTGCGACCGGGGGGCGGCTACACCTTC,CASALRPGGGYTF,TRBV12-5,NA,TRBJ1-2,NA
TGTGCCAGCAGTCACCAGGCCTCCACTGAAGCTTTCTTT,CASSHQASTEAFF,TRBV6-5,NA,TRBJ1-1,few
TGTGCCAGTAGTGCCAGTAACTATGGCTACACCTTC,CASSASNYGYTF,TRBV19,NA,TRBJ1-2,few
TGTGCCACCAGCAGAACCGCCGGGACAGGGTATCTAACTGAAGCTTTCTTT,CATSRTAGTGYLTEAFF,TRBV15,TRBD1,TRBJ1-1,NA
TGTGCCAGCCGCCGGGGAGTTAGAGAGACCCAGTACTTC,CASRRGVRETQYF,TRBV27,NA,TRBJ2-5,NA
TGTGGCGTAGGGGACTCTGGAAACACCATATATTTT,CGVGDSGNTIYF,TRBV19,NA,TRBJ1-3,NA
TGTGCCAGCTCGCCGGGAAGAGCGGGAGGCAATGAGCAGTTCTTC,CASSPGRAGGNEQFF,TRBV18,TRBD2,TRBJ2-1,NA
TGTGCCAGCAGCTTGGCGTCGGGACAGGGGACCTACGAGCAGTACTTC,CASSLASGQGTYEQYF,TRBV5-4,TRBD1,TRBJ2-7,NA
TGTGCCAGCAGTCTGACAGGGGGCTCCTACGAGCAGTACTTC,CASSLTGGSYEQYF,TRBV7-9,TRBD1,TRBJ2-7,large
TGTGCCTGGAGTGTACGGAGTCTAGCGGGAGCCCGCTCCTACGAGCAGTACTTC,CAWSVRSLAGARSYEQYF,TRBV30,TRBD2,TRBJ2-7,NA